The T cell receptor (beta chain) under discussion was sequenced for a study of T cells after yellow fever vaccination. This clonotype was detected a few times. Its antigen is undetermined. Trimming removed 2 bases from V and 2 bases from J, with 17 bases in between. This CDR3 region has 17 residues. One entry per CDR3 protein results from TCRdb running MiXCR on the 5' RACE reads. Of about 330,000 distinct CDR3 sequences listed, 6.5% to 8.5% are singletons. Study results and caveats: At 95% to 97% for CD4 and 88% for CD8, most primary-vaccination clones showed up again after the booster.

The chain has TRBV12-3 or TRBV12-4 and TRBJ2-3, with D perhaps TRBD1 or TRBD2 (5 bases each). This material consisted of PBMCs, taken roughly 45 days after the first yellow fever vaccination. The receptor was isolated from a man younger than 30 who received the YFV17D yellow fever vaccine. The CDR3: CASSLLRDPFLTDTQYF. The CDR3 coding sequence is TGTGCCAGCAGTTTATTGAGGGACCCATTCCTCACAGATACGCAGTATTTT.